This entry lists 5 T cell receptor beta chains sequenced from one sample in a study of T cells after yellow fever vaccination. From the 5' RACE reads, TCRdb called clonotypes with MiXCR, one entry per CDR3 protein. The sample includes about 52,000 distinct CDR3 sequences, 6.5% to 8.5% of them seen just once. Specimen: CD8+ T cells not binding an NS4B(214-222) dextramer, sorted from PBMCs, collected approximately 47 days after the first yellow fever vaccination. Receptors originate from a man between 18 and 35 years old who received the YFV17D yellow fever vaccine.

This clonotype came up many times. The rearrangement joins TRBV7-9 to TRBJ1-5; D gene unclear. In germline, CDR1 is SEHNR, CDR2 FQNEAQ (reference sequence). V was shortened by 8 bases and J by 0 bases, with 11 bases between the two germline ends. The length of the CDR3 is 14 residues. CDR3 bases: TGTGCCAGCGCGGACGGCTATAGCAATCAGCCCCAGCATTTT. Protein sequence: CASADGYSNQPQHF.

This clonotype came up many times. V and J are TRBV27 and TRBJ2-7; D possibly corresponds to TRBD2 (6 bases). CDR1 is MNHEY and CDR2 is SMNVEV in the germline V gene (reference sequence). The V end lost 3 bases, the J end lost 5 bases, and 11 bases lay between the germline ends. The CDR3 is 13 amino acids. CDR3 coding DNA: TGTGCCAGCAGTTTTAGTGCGGGGCACGAGCAGTACGTC. Amino acids: CASSFSAGHEQYV.

The table lists this clonotype with a few counts. The J gene is TRBJ2-5, the V gene TRBV5-5; 9 nucleotides align to TRBD1. Germline V gene sequence: CDR1 SGHKS, CDR2 YYEKEE (reference sequence). The length of the CDR3 is 15 residues. J lost 2 bases, V lost 5 bases, and 7 bases had no gene match. The CDR3 protein is CASSSGQGPQETQYF. For the CDR3, the DNA is TGTGCCAGCAGTTCCGGACAGGGGCCTCAAGAGACCCAGTACTTC. The full variable domain, rest sourced from reference TRBV5-5 and TRBJ2-5, is DAGVTQSPTHLIKTRGQQVTLRCSPISGHKSVSWYQQVLGQGPQFIFQYYEKEERGRGNFPDRFSARQFPNYSSELNVNALLLGDSALYLCASSSGQGPQETQYFGPGTRLLVL.

The gene calls are TRBV6-1 and TRBJ2-2; no firm D call. Trimming cost V 8 bases and J 3 bases, with 22 bases left between them. The CDR3 is made up of 17 amino acids. Germline V gene lookup returns CDR1 MNHNS and CDR2 SASEGT. The CDR3 loop reads CASYDQWESSYTGELFF. The DNA of the CDR3 is TGTGCCAGCTACGACCAGTGGGAAAGCTCTTACACCGGGGAGCTGTTTTTT.

This clonotype was seen repeatedly, ten times or more. J is TRBJ2-1 and V is TRBV18; a weak D match, TRBD2 (6 bases). CDR3 length equals 16 residues. V was pared by 0 bases and J by 5 bases, with 14 bases between. From germline, CDR1 is KGHSH and CDR2 LQKENI. This chain's CDR3 is CASSPPAEGLDNEQFF. For the CDR3, the DNA is TGTGCCAGCTCACCACCGGCGGAGGGGTTGGACAATGAGCAGTTCTTC.